The source of this T cell receptor (beta chain) is a study of shared clonotypes between healthy human individuals. Template for every sorted-subset replicate PCR totaled approximately 0.2 ug DNA, some 30,000 T cell genomes. TCRdb's table, derived via immunoSEQ multiplex PCR, lists solely in-frame clones and lacks some. The table shows millions of clones, with under 95% occurring only once. Terminally differentiated effector memory CD45RA+ cells were excluded by CCR7 positive selection of CD45RO-negative cells. This TCR was recovered from a man aged 18 to 29 in good health. Some clones in this sample may be carry-over from other donors' samples. Sequencing used naive CD8+ T cells from PBMCs.

The CDR3, as DNA: TGTGCCAGTAGTGGAATCCAAGAGACCCAGTACTTC. Translation gives CASSGIQETQYF. The chain links TRBV19 to TRBJ2-5; no clear D. The V gene lost 5 bases and the J gene lost 1 base, with 5 bases spanning the gap. CDR3 length: 12 residues. The germline V gene encodes CDR1 LNHDA and CDR2 SQIVND (reference sequence).